This T cell receptor beta chain was sequenced for a study of identical twins' blood T cells. On the study more broadly: Around 50 million reads covered roughly six alpha-chain and roughly six beta-chain libraries. Notes on the study in general: Shared environment remains a possible cause of twin similarity.

The germline V and J ends were trimmed by 0 bases and 7 bases, with 18 bases remaining between them. CDR1 is SGHDT, CDR2 YYEEEE, per germline. The CDR3 extends over 16 amino acids. TCRdb ran MiXCR on the 5' RACE reads and lists one entry per CDR3 protein. The sample carries 400,000 or so distinct CDR3 sequences, roughly 27% recorded once. Notes on this clonotype: Antigen: not known.

The clonotype was recovered from a woman aged 18 to 50 in good health. V is TRBV5-6 and J is TRBJ2-3; tentative D call: TRBD2 (5 bases). The source material was PBMCs. This CDR3 is CASSLVGGGPTHTQYF. The DNA for the CDR3 is TGTGCCAGCAGCTTGGTCGGAGGCGGCCCGACACATACGCAGTATTTT.